Listed here are 17 T cell receptor beta chains from one sample, sequenced in a study of blood T cell repertoires in COVID-19. Here immunoSEQ multiplex PCR was the method, and the copy in TCRdb shows in-frame clones only, minus some. The data show some 120,000 clones, over 75% seen once. Sample: peripheral blood. Receptor source: a woman aged 60-75 years with acute or convalescent COVID-19.

The genes are TRBV27 and TRBJ1-2, with D possibly matching TRBD1 (5 bases). Germline V gene data show CDR1 as MNHEY and CDR2 as SMNVEV (reference sequence). V lost 6 bases to trimming and J lost 8 bases, with 16 bases between them. The CDR3 length is 13 residues. The CDR3 loop reads CASRLPGLGGYTF. The CDR3 DNA reads TGTGCCAGCAGACTACCGGGACTAGGGGGCTACACCTTC.

The chain is built from TRBV15 and TRBJ1-6; D perhaps matches TRBD1 (5 bases). The length of the CDR3 is 14 residues. Germline lookup yields CDR1 LNHNV and CDR2 YYDKDF (reference sequence). The V end was cut by 5 bases, the J end by 3 bases, with 8 bases between. The CDR3 DNA reads as TGTGCCACCAGCGGGGCCGGCTATAATTCACCCCTCCACTTT. Amino acids: CATSGAGYNSPLHF. Together with reference TRBV15 and TRBJ1-6, the CDR3 gives the full variable domain: DAMVIQNPRYQVTQFGKPVTLSCSQTLNHNVMYWYQQKSSQAPKLLFHYYDKDFNNEADTPDNFQSRRPNTSFCFLDIRSPGLGDTAMYLCATSGAGYNSPLHFGNGTRLTVT.

CDR3 nucleotides: TGCGCCAGCAGCTCCTCCCTGACAGGGTCTGGAAACACCATATATTTT. Its protein product is CASSSSLTGSGNTIYF. The J gene is TRBJ1-3, the V gene TRBV5-1; the match to TRBD1 covers 7 bases. The CDR3 sequence is 16 residues long. Germline loops: CDR1 SGHRS, CDR2 YFSETQ. V was clipped by 3 bases and J by 1 base; unmatched bases: 7.

The CDR3 bases are TGTGCCAGCAGTTTCTACAGGGGTGATGAAAAACTGTTTTTT. It yields the protein CASSFYRGDEKLFF. This chain joins TRBV6-5 and TRBJ1-4; 7 bases are shared with TRBD1. CDR1 is MNHEY, CDR2 SVGAGI, per germline. The CDR3 sequence is 14 residues long. Unmatched junction bases numbered 5, after V lost 4 bases and J lost 6 bases.

This clone was counted once. The gene calls are TRBV27 and TRBJ2-1, with a tentative D call TRBD1 (7 bases). The CDR3 sequence is 16 residues long. Germline V gene sequence: CDR1 MNHEY, CDR2 SMNVEV (reference sequence). Between the trimmed V and J ends, which lost 5 bases and 6 bases, there was a span of 20 bases. The CDR3 nucleotides read TGTGCCAGCAGTGAAGACAGGGCTGGAGGGGGCAATGAGCAGTTCTTC. Its protein product is CASSEDRAGGGNEQFF.

The rearrangement links TRBV28 to TRBJ1-1; D call uncertain. The CDR3 covers 13 residues. Deletions cut 6 bases from V and 11 bases from J, with 19 bases between. Germline assignment: CDR1 MDHEN and CDR2 SYDVKM. The CDR3 coding sequence is TGTGCCAGCAGAACTACCCTACCCGTTGGGGCTTTCTTT. This translates into CASRTTLPVGAFF.

The chain uses TRBV5-4 and TRBJ1-6, with 8 nucleotides matching TRBD1. CDR3 size: 14 residues. V shed 2 bases and J 6 bases; nucleotides not matched to a gene: 1. The germline V gene encodes CDR1 SGHNT and CDR2 YYREEE (reference sequence). CDR3 DNA sequence: TGTGCCAGCAGCTTCCAGGGGGCTAATTCACCCCTCCACTTT. It specifies CASSFQGANSPLHF.

The chain couples TRBV19 to TRBJ2-1, with 10 bases that match TRBD1. This CDR3 has 15 residues. The germline gives CDR1 LNHDA, CDR2 SQIVND (reference sequence). J was trimmed by 10 bases and V by 6 bases; bases with no gene match: 12. In nucleotides, the CDR3 is TGTGCCAGTAGCACACCCCCTACGACAGGGGGCGAGCAGTTCTTC. It specifies CASSTPPTTGGEQFF. The full variable domain, rest sourced from reference TRBV19 and TRBJ2-1, is DGGITQSPKYLFRKEGQNVTLSCEQNLNHDAMYWYRQDPGQGLRLIYYSQIVNDFQKGDIAEGYSVSREKKESFPLTVTSAQKNPTAFYLCASSTPPTTGGEQFFGPGTRLTVL.

The CDR3 DNA reads TGTGCCATCAGTGAGTCTGTAGTTAATCAGCCCCAGCATTTT. Translating gives CAISESVVNQPQHF. J is TRBJ1-5 and V is TRBV10-3, with unresolved D. V lost 0 bases and J 4 bases, leaving 7 bases between the germline ends. This CDR3 comprises 14 residues. Germline V gene lookup returns CDR1 ENHRY and CDR2 SYGVKD.

This sequence joins TRBV27 and TRBJ1-6; maybe TRBD1 (5 bases). The CDR3 spans 14 residues. Trimming removed 6 bases from V and 6 bases from J, with 12 bases in between. Germline lookup yields CDR1 MNHEY and CDR2 SMNVEV (reference sequence). This CDR3 is CASRREGFNSPLHF. In DNA form, the CDR3 reads TGTGCCAGCAGGAGGGAGGGGTTTAATTCACCCCTCCACTTT.

This clone was recorded once. The rearrangement uses TRBV5-4 and TRBJ1-1; D unresolved. V shed 0 bases and J shed 1 base, with 4 bases lying between them. The CDR3 runs 13 residues. Germline loops: CDR1 SGHNT, CDR2 YYREEE (reference sequence). In nucleotides, the CDR3 is TGTGCCAGCAGCTTGGGAGAGAACACTGAAGCTTTCTTT. The encoded protein is CASSLGENTEAFF.

The genes are TRBV18 and TRBJ1-1; D might be TRBD1 (5 bases). The CDR3 is 11 amino acids. Trimming cost V 3 bases and J 11 bases, with 10 bases left between them. Germline assignment: CDR1 KGHSH and CDR2 LQKENI. The CDR3 DNA reads TGTGCCAGCTCACCGGGGCTGGAGGCTTTCTTT. This gives the protein CASSPGLEAFF.

This chain joins TRBV27 and TRBJ1-1; 9 bases agree with TRBD1. With 7 bases clipped from V and 7 bases from J, the junction kept 10 bases outside the gene matches. The germline CDR1 and CDR2 sequences are MNHEY and SMNVEV (reference sequence). CDR3 length: 14 amino acids. CDR3 DNA sequence: TGTGCCAGCACCCCTTTACAGGGGGCTAGTGAAGCTTTCTTT. Translating it yields CASTPLQGASEAFF.

This rearrangement joins TRBV29-1 to TRBJ1-1, with 7 bases matching TRBD1. CDR1 is SQVTM, CDR2 ANQGSEA, per germline. After removal of 8 bases from V and 1 base from J, the junction contained 10 bases not matched to a gene. The CDR3 extends over 14 amino acids. CDR3 sequence reads: CSMQYRGPNTEAFF. DNA for the CDR3: TGCAGCATGCAATACAGGGGACCGAACACTGAAGCTTTCTTT.

This clone was detected once. J is TRBJ2-1 and V is TRBV11-2; 7 nucleotides align to TRBD2. The germline V gene encodes CDR1 SGHAT and CDR2 FQNNGV. After removal of 5 bases from V and 2 bases from J, the junction contained 12 bases not matched to a gene. This CDR3 comprises 17 residues. CDR3 in amino acids: CASSLLAGVAPYNEQFF. The CDR3 DNA is TGTGCCAGCAGCCTTCTGGCGGGGGTGGCCCCCTACAATGAGCAGTTCTTC.

The J gene is TRBJ1-2, the V gene TRBV28; TRBD1 might be the D (5 bases). The V and J ends lost 3 bases and 8 bases respectively, with 13 bases between them. The CDR3 length is 13 residues. CDR1 and CDR2 (germline): MDHEN, SYDVKM. The CDR3 DNA sequence: TGTGCCAGCAGTTTCGGGCTTAGGGGAGGCTACACCTTC. It codes for CASSFGLRGGYTF.

This chain connects TRBV6-2 or TRBV6-3 to TRBJ1-1; 11 nucleotides line up with TRBD1. The germline V gene has CDR1 MNHEY and CDR2 SVGEGT. V trimming: 0 bases; J trimming: 3 bases; junction bases outside the gene matches: 9. The CDR3 is 18 amino acids. The CDR3 reads CASSYSLRTGGRDTEAFF. In nucleotides, the CDR3 is TGTGCCAGCAGTTACTCGTTAAGGACAGGGGGCCGGGACACTGAAGCTTTCTTT.